The 17 T cell receptor beta chains below come from one sample, sequenced in a study of T cell clones after liver transplantation. TCRdb's table, derived via immunoSEQ multiplex PCR, lists solely in-frame clones and lacks some. The sample has roughly 80,000 clones, about 84% seen once. Sequenced here: CD4+ T cells from blood, sampled 45 to 46 months after liver transplant. The receptor set was obtained from a human patient who received a liver transplant. Some of the T cells might come from the graft donor.

The V gene is TRBV5-6, the J gene TRBJ2-1, with D possibly called TRBD1 or TRBD2 (6 bases each). Germline V gene sequence: CDR1 SGHDT, CDR2 YYEEEE. The length of the CDR3 is 15 residues. Trimming shortened V by 5 bases and J by 3 bases, and 15 bases separated the two germline ends. Here the CDR3 reads CASSLTGRNYNEQFF. CDR3 coding DNA: TGTGCCAGCAGTTTAACAGGGAGGAACTACAATGAGCAGTTCTTC.

This chain links TRBV27 with TRBJ1-2; possibly TRBD1 for D (6 bases). From germline, CDR1 is MNHEY and CDR2 SMNVEV (reference sequence). The CDR3 runs to 13 residues. Trimming took off 4 bases at V and 7 bases at J, with 13 bases between the two ends. The CDR3 reads CASSWSGGFGYTF. Written as DNA, the CDR3 is TGTGCCAGCAGTTGGAGTGGGGGCTTTGGCTACACCTTC.

The V and J genes are TRBV6-1 and TRBJ1-2; possibly TRBD1 for D (6 bases). This CDR3 has 16 residues. Trimming shortened V by 1 base and J by 2 bases, and 14 bases separated the two germline ends. In germline, CDR1 is MNHNS, CDR2 SASEGT. The CDR3 reads CASSEVGGWVNYGYTF. The CDR3 DNA follows: TGTGCCAGCAGTGAAGTCGGGGGCTGGGTCAACTATGGCTACACCTTC.

The chain couples TRBV5-4 to TRBJ1-1; D possibly corresponds to TRBD1 (5 bases). The CDR3 has 15 amino acids. V lost 0 bases and J 1 base, leaving 10 bases between the germline ends. Germline CDR1 is SGHNT and CDR2 is YYREEE (reference sequence). The CDR3 DNA follows: TGTGCCAGCAGCTTGGCCGGGACCCCGAACACTGAAGCTTTCTTT. This encodes CASSLAGTPNTEAFF.

The gene calls are TRBV29-1 and TRBJ1-1, with TRBD1 identical over 7 bases. This CDR3 has 12 amino acids. The germline CDR1 and CDR2 sequences are SQVTM and ANQGSEA. V lost 7 bases and J lost 9; bases outside the gene matches: 11. CDR3 loop: CSAIEGTDQAFF. Here the CDR3 DNA reads TGCAGCGCCATTGAAGGGACAGACCAAGCTTTCTTT.

The chain uses TRBV11-1 and TRBJ2-7; possibly TRBD2 for D (7 bases). V was cut by 3 bases and J by 4 bases, with 16 bases left in between. This CDR3 has 15 residues. Germline V gene sequence: CDR1 SGHAT, CDR2 FQDESV (reference sequence). The CDR3 region is CASSFFWGGAYEQYF. The DNA of the CDR3 is TGTGCCAGCAGCTTTTTTTGGGGGGGCGCGTACGAGCAGTACTTC.

This clone was recorded only once. This chain connects TRBV11-2 to TRBJ2-1, with D possibly TRBD2 on 5 matching bases. Germline V lookup: CDR1 SGHAT, CDR2 FQNNGV. The ends were cut back, 5 bases at V and 0 bases at J, with 23 bases in the middle. The CDR3 has 19 residues. Here the CDR3 DNA reads TGTGCCAGCAGCCCCCTAGGGCGTAGCGCCCAAAGCTCCTACAATGAGCAGTTCTTC. It is translated as CASSPLGRSAQSSYNEQFF.

The V and J genes are TRBV7-9 and TRBJ2-1; TRBD2 aligns across 13 bases. The V gene's germline CDR1 is SEHNR and CDR2 FQNEAQ (reference sequence). The CDR3 sequence is 17 residues long. V shed 6 bases and J 3 bases; nucleotides not matched to a gene: 8. This chain's CDR3 is CASRGLAGRGVYNEQFF. The CDR3 coding sequence is TGTGCCAGCAGGGGACTAGCGGGACGAGGGGTCTACAATGAGCAGTTCTTC.

CDR3 amino acids: CASSPGTGFYEQYF. The CDR3 nucleotides read TGTGCCAGCAGCCCCGGGACAGGGTTCTACGAGCAGTACTTC. This chain uses TRBV5-3 with TRBJ2-7, with 9 bases identical to TRBD1. TRBV5-3 has ORF status, its function being uncertain. The CDR3 covers 14 residues. The J segment lost 3 bases and the V segment lost 8 bases, leaving 9 bases of the junction unmatched.

The rearrangement links TRBV2 to TRBJ2-7; weak D call: TRBD1 (5 bases). V dropped 3 bases and J dropped 2 bases, with 11 bases sitting between them. In germline, CDR1 is SNHLY, CDR2 FYNNEI. The CDR3 covers 14 residues. CDR3 coding DNA: TGTGCCAGCAGTGAGCGGACAAGTACCTACGAGCAGTACTTC. This codes for CASSERTSTYEQYF.

The chain links TRBV7-8 to TRBJ2-1; D may be TRBD1 (5 bases). This CDR3 has 16 amino acids. V shed 4 bases and J shed 7 bases, with 20 bases lying between them. Germline CDR1 is SGHVS and CDR2 is FQNEAQ. The CDR3 spells CASSSVIRARKNEQFF. The CDR3 nucleotides read TGTGCCAGCAGCTCCGTAATCAGGGCCCGTAAGAATGAGCAGTTCTTC.

The genes are TRBV7-9 and TRBJ2-5, with D unclear. Trimming stripped 4 bases from V and 1 base from J, with 10 bases between. Germline CDR1 is SEHNR and CDR2 is FQNEAQ (reference sequence). This CDR3 spans 14 amino acids. CDR3 loop: CASSSGRFQETQYF. CDR3 coding DNA: TGTGCCAGCAGCTCAGGAAGGTTCCAAGAGACCCAGTACTTC. The variable domain in full, completed from reference TRBV7-9 and TRBJ2-5, reads DTGVSQNPRHKITKRGQNVTFRCDPISEHNRLYWYRQTLGQGPEFLTYFQNEAQLEKSRLLSDRFSAERPKGSFSTLEIQRTEQGDSAMYLCASSSGRFQETQYFGPGTRLLVL.

The rearrangement uses TRBV10-1 and TRBJ1-1; 8 bases are a match to TRBD1. V was pared by 6 bases and J by 7 bases, with 4 bases of the junction left unmatched. CDR1 and CDR2 from the germline V gene are WNHNN and SYGVQD (reference sequence). The length of the CDR3 is 12 residues. CDR3 region: CASRQGAGEAFF. The DNA of the CDR3 is TGCGCCAGCAGGCAGGGGGCTGGTGAAGCTTTCTTT.

V and J are TRBV10-3 and TRBJ2-1; weak D call: TRBD2 (6 bases). Germline CDR1 reads ENHRY; CDR2 reads SYGVKD. The V end lost 5 bases, the J end lost 7 bases, and 21 bases lay between the germline ends. The CDR3 totals 16 residues. The CDR3 DNA reads as TGTGCCATCAGTTCGGGATGGGCGGGGAGTAGGAATGAGCAGTTCTTC. This encodes CAISSGWAGSRNEQFF.

V gene TRBV5-4 combines with J gene TRBJ1-4, with 10 positions matching TRBD1. CDR1 is SGHNT and CDR2 is YYREEE in the germline V gene (reference sequence). The CDR3 contains 16 residues. The junction had 1 base not matched to a gene; V was cut back by 0 bases and J by 2 bases. CDR3 residues: CASSLGQGATNEKLFF. CDR3 nucleotide sequence: TGTGCCAGCAGCTTGGGACAGGGGGCGACTAATGAAAAACTGTTTTTT.

The chain employs TRBV19 and TRBJ2-1; TRBD2 matches 11 bases. This CDR3 region has 18 residues. Germline V CDR1 and CDR2: LNHDA, SQIVND (reference sequence). Trimming at V came to 7 bases and at J to 3 bases, leaving 14 bases not matched to a gene. The CDR3, as DNA: TGTGCCAGTACCAGGGGGGGTAGCGGGAGGGGTCACTACAATGAGCAGTTCTTC. This gives the protein CASTRGGSGRGHYNEQFF. Based on the CDR3 plus reference TRBV19 and TRBJ2-1, the full variable domain is DGGITQSPKYLFRKEGQNVTLSCEQNLNHDAMYWYRQDPGQGLRLIYYSQIVNDFQKGDIAEGYSVSREKKESFPLTVTSAQKNPTAFYLCASTRGGSGRGHYNEQFFGPGTRLTVL.

This clone is a singleton in its sample. The J gene is TRBJ1-2, the V gene TRBV4-1, with D uncertain. This CDR3 contains 15 residues. Germline lookup yields CDR1 MGHRA and CDR2 YSYEKL. The germline V and J ends were trimmed by 3 bases and 1 base, with 12 bases remaining between them. CDR3 bases: TGCGCCAGCAGCCACCCTCTTGGGAATAACTATGGCTACACCTTC. This codes for CASSHPLGNNYGYTF.